The 10 T cell receptor beta chains presented below share a single source sample, sequenced in a study of T cells after yellow fever vaccination. TCRdb re-analysed the 5' RACE reads in MiXCR, keeping a single row per CDR3 protein. The repertoire includes approximately 550,000 distinct CDR3 sequences, 15% to 20% of them detected once, and over 11% sits in the top ten. This specimen consisted of PBMCs, obtained 15 days after the yellow fever booster vaccination. The receptors derive from a man aged 25-40 years who received the YFV17D yellow fever vaccine.

The CDR3 protein is CASSGRGSSYEQYF. The DNA of the CDR3 is TGTGCCAGTTCCGGCAGGGGGAGCTCCTACGAGCAGTACTTC. This chain uses TRBV19 with TRBJ2-7; 7 bases line up with TRBD1. Germline loops: CDR1 LNHDA, CDR2 SQIVND (reference sequence). This CDR3 is built from 14 residues. J gave up 0 bases and V 8 bases, and 7 bases lay outside the gene matches.

This clonotype was counted many times. CDR3: CAISAGTSNTGELFF. In DNA, the CDR3 is TGTGCCATCAGCGCCGGGACATCGAACACCGGGGAGCTGTTTTTT. The V gene is TRBV10-3, the J gene TRBJ2-2; D possibly corresponds to TRBD1 (6 bases). There are 15 residues in the CDR3. CDR1 and CDR2 (germline): ENHRY, SYGVKD. V gave up 6 bases and J gave up 0 bases, with 11 bases separating them.

The rearrangement links TRBV12-3 or TRBV12-4 to TRBJ2-2; D may be TRBD2 (7 bases). This CDR3 contains 14 residues. The ends were cut back, 7 bases at V and 7 bases at J, with 16 bases in the middle. CDR3 loop: CASIFSGGIGELFF. CDR3 coding DNA: TGTGCCAGCATTTTTTCGGGGGGCATCGGGGAGCTGTTTTTT.

At least ten counts were recorded for this clonotype. This sequence joins TRBV4-1 and TRBJ2-7, with 10 bases identical to TRBD2. This CDR3 has 16 residues. Per the germline V gene, CDR1 is MGHRA and CDR2 is YSYEKL. Trimming at V came to 0 bases and at J to 2 bases, leaving 4 bases not matched to a gene. The CDR3 here is CASSQEIGLAAYEQYF. CDR3 bases: TGCGCCAGCAGCCAAGAGATTGGACTAGCGGCCTACGAGCAGTACTTC.

This clonotype was detected only a few times. This chain connects TRBV28 to TRBJ1-5; D not certain. The CDR3 loop spans 12 amino acids. Germline V gene sequence: CDR1 MDHEN, CDR2 SYDVKM. Trimming removed 4 bases at V and 3 bases at J, with 4 bases between. This chain's CDR3 is CASSYHNQPQHF. DNA for the CDR3: TGTGCCAGCAGTTATCACAATCAGCCCCAGCATTTT. The complete variable domain, with remaining parts taken from reference TRBV28 and TRBJ1-5, reads DVKVTQSSRYLVKRTGEKVFLECVQDMDHENMFWYRQDPGLGLRLIYFSYDVKMKEKGDIPEGYSVSREKKERFSLILESASTNQTSMYLCASSYHNQPQHFGDGTRLSIL.

J is TRBJ2-3 and V is TRBV11-2; 8 bases line up with TRBD2. J was trimmed by 2 bases and V by 5 bases; bases with no gene match: 3. CDR1 and CDR2 (germline): SGHAT, FQNNGV. The CDR3 is made up of 14 amino acids. The CDR3 DNA follows: TGTGCCAGCAGCCAAGCGGGAGACACAGATACGCAGTATTTT. Translated: CASSQAGDTDTQYF. Together with reference TRBV11-2 and TRBJ2-3, the CDR3 gives the full variable domain: EAGVAQSPRYKIIEKRQSVAFWCNPISGHATLYWYQQILGQGPKLLIQFQNNGVVDDSQLPKDRFSAERLKGVDSTLKIQPAKLEDSAVYLCASSQAGDTDTQYFGPGTRLTVL.

The rearrangement links TRBV5-4 to TRBJ2-3; D possibly corresponds to TRBD1 (6 bases). The CDR3 is 15 residues long. The V gene's germline CDR1 is SGHNT and CDR2 YYREEE (reference sequence). Trimming pared 4 bases from V and 1 base from J, leaving 13 bases between. Here the CDR3 reads CASSDGRTGTDTQYF. The CDR3 nucleotides read TGTGCCAGCAGCGATGGGCGGACAGGCACAGATACGCAGTATTTT.

The CDR3 region is CSVEEPLPVLGYTF. The CDR3 nucleotides are TGCAGCGTTGAAGAACCCCTACCAGTATTAGGCTACACCTTC. The genes are TRBV29-1 and TRBJ1-2; no firm D call. The CDR3 is 14 amino acids. V was shortened by 0 bases and J by 8 bases, with 16 bases between the two germline ends. Germline V gives CDR1 SQVTM, CDR2 ANQGSEA.

This clonotype has more than one count but fewer than ten. This rearrangement joins TRBV7-9 to TRBJ1-1; TRBD1 is a possible D gene (5 bases). This CDR3 is built from 15 residues. In germline, CDR1 is SEHNR, CDR2 FQNEAQ (reference sequence). Trimming shortened V by 4 bases and J by 1 base, and 13 bases separated the two germline ends. This CDR3 is CASSSGARANTEAFF. Written as DNA, the CDR3 is TGTGCCAGCAGCTCCGGGGCGCGGGCGAACACTGAAGCTTTCTTT.

The V and J genes are TRBV7-6 and TRBJ2-1; D is unclear. The CDR3 loop spans 12 amino acids. Germline V gene lookup returns CDR1 SGHVS and CDR2 FNYEAQ. Trimming cost V 6 bases and J 8 bases, with 11 bases left between them. CDR3 in amino acids: CASRSSQDEQFF. CDR3 in DNA: TGTGCCAGCAGAAGTAGTCAGGATGAGCAGTTCTTC.